What follows describes a single TCR beta chain. Trimming cost V 3 bases and J 2 bases; bases outside gene matches: 5. This CDR3 region has 14 residues. Germline loops: CDR1 SGHKS, CDR2 YYEKEE (reference sequence). Under the authors' procedure: Reference gene primers were amplified, and this amplification served to estimate nucleated cell counts. Here immunoSEQ multiplex PCR was the method, and the copy in TCRdb shows in-frame clones only, minus some. V and J calls and clone size follow that table, whereas D and trimming were derived from the DNA. Of around 150,000 clones in the sample, 60% to 80% were seen once. The data are from a study of blood T cell repertoires in COVID-19.

The sequenced material came from peripheral blood. This sequence was found in a man in his sixties who had recovered from COVID-19. The chain couples TRBV5-5 to TRBJ2-7; 7 nucleotides match TRBD1. The CDR3 loop is CASSWDSLTYEQYF. CDR3 nucleotides: TGTGCCAGCAGCTGGGACAGCCTGACCTACGAGCAGTACTTC.